The rows below give T cell receptor beta chains drawn from one sample of a study of control samples from healthy donors and cancer patients. Produced via immunoSEQ multiplex PCR; TCRdb's table is partial and in-frame only. The repertoire holds about 55,000 clones, roughly 87% seen once, with approximately 3.8% in the top ten. The source material was blood. All receptors come from a man aged 50-59 years in good health. Both conserved end residues are part of each CDR3. D genes are given only for firm matches. Part of the rows lack a size; the others show once, few, many or a class for expanded clones.

clone_size j_call d_call cdr3_length v_call cdr3_aa cdr3_nt
. TRBJ2-5 TRBD2 16 TRBV25-1 CASSEEGLAGGGPQYF TGTGCCAGCAGTGAAGAGGGACTAGCGGGAGGGGGGCCCCAGTACTTC
. TRBJ2-7 . 13 TRBV14 CASSQDGVYEQYF TGTGCCAGCAGCCAAGATGGGGTCTACGAGCAGTACTTC
few TRBJ2-1 TRBD2 19 TRBV7-3 CASSLFASGRPDSYNEQFF TGTGCCAGCAGCTTATTCGCTAGCGGGAGGCCAGACTCCTACAATGAGCAGTTCTTC
. TRBJ2-1 TRBD2 19 TRBV6-2/TRBV6-3 CASSYSLLAGAYTYNEQFF TGTGCCAGCAGTTACTCGTTGCTAGCGGGAGCCTACACCTACAATGAGCAGTTCTTC
once TRBJ1-2 . 16 TRBV6-5 CASSYLRSTGNYGYTF TGTGCCAGCAGTTACCTCCGAAGCACGGGAAACTATGGCTACACCTTC
. TRBJ2-7 . 15 TRBV5-1 CASSRTDSDTYEQYF TGCGCCAGCAGCCGAACCGATAGTGATACCTACGAGCAGTACTTC
. TRBJ1-1 TRBD1 15 TRBV6-5 CASSSTRQGNTEAFF TGTGCCAGCAGTTCCACACGACAGGGGAACACTGAAGCTTTCTTT
. TRBJ2-5 . 15 TRBV19 CASSIELGVGETQYF TGTGCCAGTAGTATAGAACTAGGCGTAGGGGAGACCCAGTACTTC
once TRBJ1-1 . 12 TRBV28 CASSEQDTEAFF TGTGCCAGCAGCGAACAAGACACTGAAGCTTTCTTT
. TRBJ1-5 . 13 TRBV18 CASSGGLNQPQHF TGTGCCAGCTCAGGGGGGCTCAATCAGCCCCAGCATTTT
. TRBJ2-7 . 13 TRBV19 CASSWDPTYEQYF TGTGCCAGTAGTTGGGACCCCACCTACGAGCAGTACTTC
. TRBJ1-2 TRBD1 13 TRBV7-9 CASSFGQGDGYTF TGTGCCAGCAGCTTCGGACAGGGGGATGGCTACACCTTC
. TRBJ2-3 TRBD2 15 TRBV27 CASSLFLAEENTQYF TGTGCCAGCAGTTTATTCCTAGCGGAAGAGAATACGCAGTATTTT
. TRBJ1-5 . 15 TRBV28 CASRSGVSSNQPQHF TGTGCCAGCAGATCAGGAGTTTCTAGCAATCAGCCCCAGCATTTT
. TRBJ1-1 . 14 TRBV11-3 CASSLKGLNTEAFF TGTGCCAGCAGCTTAAAGGGTTTGAACACTGAAGCTTTCTTT
. TRBJ1-2 . 14 TRBV2 CASSARWSLDGYTF TGTGCCAGCAGTGCTCGGTGGAGTTTAGATGGCTACACCTTC
. TRBJ1-1 TRBD1 14 TRBV6-5 CASSSGQLNTEAFF TGTGCCAGCAGTTCGGGACAGTTGAACACTGAAGCTTTCTTT
. TRBJ2-6 . 16 TRBV5-1 CASSATTVSGANVLTF TGCGCCAGCAGCGCTACGACAGTCTCTGGGGCCAACGTCCTGACTTTC
medium-sized TRBJ1-2 . 13 TRBV19 CASSMEGIYGYTF TGTGCCAGTAGTATGGAAGGTATCTATGGCTACACCTTC
. TRBJ2-2 TRBD2 16 TRBV19 CASSIGGLANTGELFF TGTGCCAGTAGTATAGGGGGACTAGCAAACACCGGGGAGCTGTTTTTT
. TRBJ1-2 . 15 TRBV18 CASSKRGGYIYGYTF TGTGCCAGCTCGAAGAGGGGCGGTTATATCTATGGCTACACCTTC
once TRBJ2-1 . 13 TRBV6-5 CASTLRGNNEQFF TGTGCCAGCACCCTAAGGGGTAACAATGAGCAGTTCTTC
. TRBJ2-3 . 14 TRBV27 CASSLSPRADTQYF TGTGCCAGCAGTTTATCCCCCCGGGCAGATACGCAGTATTTT
. TRBJ2-3 TRBD2 15 TRBV27 CASSLVGGDTDTQYF TGTGCCAGCAGTTTAGTGGGAGGGGACACAGATACGCAGTATTTT
. TRBJ1-4 . 15 TRBV5-1 CASSPGIRSNEKLFF TGCGCCAGCAGCCCGGGAATCAGGTCAAATGAAAAACTGTTTTTT
. TRBJ1-1 . 14 TRBV6-5 CASTEGWGSTEAFF TGTGCCAGCACCGAAGGGTGGGGTAGCACTGAAGCTTTCTTT
few TRBJ2-3 TRBD2 15 TRBV11-2 CASSWTSGNTDTQYF TGTGCCAGCAGCTGGACTAGCGGGAACACAGATACGCAGTATTTT
. TRBJ2-7 TRBD2 16 TRBV27 CASSPPRLAGGGEQYF TGTGCCAGCAGTCCCCCACGACTAGCGGGAGGGGGTGAGCAGTACTTC
. TRBJ2-3 . 13 TRBV7-2 CASSLGYTDTQYF TGTGCCAGCAGCTTAGGATATACAGATACGCAGTATTTT
. TRBJ2-4 TRBD2 18 TRBV3-1/TRBV3-2 CASSQANLAGGSKNIQYF TGTGCCAGCAGCCAAGCAAATCTAGCGGGAGGTTCCAAAAACATTCAGTACTTC
. TRBJ1-3 . 17 TRBV18 CASSPLAGALAGNTIYF TGTGCCAGCTCACCTCTGGCAGGGGCCCTAGCTGGAAACACCATATATTTT
. TRBJ2-6 TRBD1 19 TRBV30 CAWSSYQGTDFSGANVLTF TGTGCCTGGAGTTCTTACCAGGGGACAGATTTTTCTGGGGCCAACGTCCTGACTTTC
. TRBJ1-5 . 13 TRBV11-2 CASSFDRSQPQHF TGTGCCAGCAGCTTCGATAGGAGTCAGCCCCAGCATTTT
few TRBJ1-5 . 16 TRBV7-2 CASSLAPGYSNQPQHF TGTGCCAGCAGCTTAGCCCCAGGATATAGCAATCAGCCCCAGCATTTT
. TRBJ2-7 . 13 TRBV6-5 CASSPLLPYEQYF TGTGCCAGCAGTCCCCTCCTCCCCTACGAGCAGTACTTC
. TRBJ2-2 TRBD2 19 TRBV3-1/TRBV3-2 CASSPVGGLAGENTGELFF TGTGCCAGCAGCCCAGTGGGTGGGCTAGCGGGAGAGAACACCGGGGAGCTGTTTTTT
. TRBJ2-2 . 14 TRBV11-2 CASSLDVNTGELFF TGTGCCAGCAGCTTAGATGTGAACACCGGGGAGCTGTTTTTT
. TRBJ1-2 TRBD1 13 TRBV29-1 CSVEGGTGYGYTF TGCAGCGTTGAAGGTGGGACAGGTTATGGCTACACCTTC
. TRBJ2-5 . 14 TRBV11-3 CASSLVVGQETQYF TGTGCCAGCAGCTTAGTGGTGGGTCAGGAGACCCAGTACTTC
. TRBJ1-6 TRBD1 17 TRBV19 CASSYFRGQGSSEPLHF TGTGCCAGTAGTTACTTCCGCGGACAGGGGAGCTCAGAACCCCTCCACTTT
once TRBJ1-1 TRBD1 15 TRBV27 CASSRTGMAHTEAFF TGTGCCAGCAGTCGGACAGGGATGGCACACACTGAAGCTTTCTTT
. TRBJ1-5 TRBD1 15 TRBV2 CASRGGQGSNQPQHF TGTGCCAGCAGGGGGGGACAGGGAAGCAATCAGCCCCAGCATTTT
. TRBJ1-1 . 16 TRBV5-1 CASSLGEGVGRSEAFF TGCGCCAGCAGCTTAGGAGAGGGAGTTGGTCGATCTGAAGCTTTCTTT
few TRBJ2-1 TRBD2 15 TRBV7-3 CASSSGASGYNEQFF TGTGCCAGCAGCTCCGGAGCTAGCGGGTACAATGAGCAGTTCTTC
few TRBJ2-2 . 13 TRBV25-1 CASSVANTGELFF TGTGCCAGCAGTGTGGCGAACACCGGGGAGCTGTTTTTT
. TRBJ1-5 . 17 TRBV24-1 CATSDSRGGRSNQPQHF TGTGCCACCAGTGACTCCCGGGGGGGAAGAAGCAATCAGCCCCAGCATTTT
. TRBJ2-2 TRBD2 16 TRBV14 CASSLGVAGAIGELFF TGTGCCAGCAGCCTAGGAGTCGCGGGAGCGATCGGGGAGCTGTTTTTT
. TRBJ1-4 TRBD1 14 TRBV10-3 CAIRGDSTNEKLFF TGTGCCATCAGGGGGGACAGCACTAATGAAAAACTGTTTTTT
once TRBJ2-5 . 13 TRBV6-2/TRBV6-3 CASSYWAKETQYF TGTGCCAGCAGTTACTGGGCCAAAGAGACCCAGTACTTC
. TRBJ2-2 TRBD1 16 TRBV19 CASSRGQAANTGELFF TGTGCCAGTAGTAGGGGACAGGCAGCGAACACCGGGGAGCTGTTTTTT
. TRBJ2-3 TRBD2 16 TRBV5-8 CASSFTGTSGADTQYF TGTGCCAGCAGCTTCACTGGGACTAGCGGGGCAGATACGCAGTATTTT